This T cell receptor beta chain was sequenced during a study of T cells in localized non-small cell lung cancer. Notes on this clone: Its specificity is unknown.

Here immunoSEQ multiplex PCR was the method, and the copy in TCRdb shows in-frame clones only, minus some. The profile covers 1,500 to 2,000 clones, with over 20% appearing a single time and around 16% taken by the ten largest. Points from the study as a whole: Overall survival was longer when the density of T cells in the blood was higher.

Two independent pathologists confirmed no atypia in lung taken at least 2 cm from tumor. The clonotype comes from an older female donor with stage I squamous cell lung carcinoma. The starting material was normal lung tissue next to the tumor, obtained before any cancer treatment.

The CDR3 DNA follows: TGTGCCAGCAGCTCCTATGACAGTTCCAACACTGAAGCTTTCTTT. This sequence encodes CASSSYDSSNTEAFF. V usage is TRBV11-3 and J usage is TRBJ1-1; perhaps TRBD1 as D (5 bases). Germline assignment: CDR1 SGHNT and CDR2 YENEEA. The CDR3 consists of 15 residues. Trimming pared 4 bases from V and 2 bases from J, leaving 14 bases between.